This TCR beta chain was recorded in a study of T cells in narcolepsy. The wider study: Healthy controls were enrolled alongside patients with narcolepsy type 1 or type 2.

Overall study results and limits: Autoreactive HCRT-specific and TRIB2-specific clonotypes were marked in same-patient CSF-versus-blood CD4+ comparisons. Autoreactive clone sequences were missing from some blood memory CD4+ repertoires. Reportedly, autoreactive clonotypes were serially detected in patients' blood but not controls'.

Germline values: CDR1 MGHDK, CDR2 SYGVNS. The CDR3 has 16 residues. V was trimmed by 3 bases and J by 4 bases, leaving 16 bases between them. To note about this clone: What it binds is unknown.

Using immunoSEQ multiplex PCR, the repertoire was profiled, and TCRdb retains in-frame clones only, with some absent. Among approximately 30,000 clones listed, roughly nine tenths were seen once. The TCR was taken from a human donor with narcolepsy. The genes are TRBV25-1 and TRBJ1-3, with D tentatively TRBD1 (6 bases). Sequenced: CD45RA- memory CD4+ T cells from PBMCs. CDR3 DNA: TGTGCCAGCAGTGACGGCGGGGCAGGGGCGGGAAACACCATATATTTT. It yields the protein CASSDGGAGAGNTIYF.